These T cell receptor beta chains were read from a single sample in a study of molecular identifiers for immune sequencing clone quantification. One entry per CDR3 protein results from TCRdb running MiXCR on the PCR reads. The table records about 630,000 distinct CDR3 sequences, roughly 25% of them present only once. The sequenced material came from naive CD8+ T cells from blood, with Jurkat cell RNA spiked in. The receptors originated from a human donor in good health. Some libraries in this study had Jurkat cell RNA spiked in. The CDR3 runs from the conserved cysteine through the conserved F or W. Fields, in order: clone size, J gene, D gene, V gene, CDR3 DNA, CDR3 protein. The D gene is left open where the match is weak. Part of the rows lack a size; the others show once, few, many or a class for expanded clones.

many	TRBJ1-5	TRBD1	TRBV28	TGTGCCAGCAGTCCAGACAGGGTTGATCAGCCCCAGCATTTT	CASSPDRVDQPQHF
.	TRBJ2-1	.	TRBV12-3/TRBV12-4	TGTGCCAGCAGTGAGGGTCTGCGCAATGAGCAGTTCTTC	CASSEGLRNEQFF
.	TRBJ1-4	.	TRBV7-9	TGTGCCAGCAGCCCAACAGGGCCGAGCGAAAAACTGTTTTTT	CASSPTGPSEKLFF
.	TRBJ2-2	.	TRBV9	TGTGCCAGCAGCGATATACAGGGTCCGCTGCCCGGGGAGCTGTTTTTT	CASSDIQGPLPGELFF
.	TRBJ1-2	.	TRBV6-2/TRBV6-3	TGTGCCAGCATCAGCGGGTATATTGACTATGGCTACACCTTC	CASISGYIDYGYTF
.	TRBJ2-5	TRBD1	TRBV2	TGTGCCAGCAGTGGGGACAGGGGGGAAGAGACCCAGTACTTC	CASSGDRGEETQYF
.	TRBJ2-7	TRBD2	TRBV4-2	TGTGCCAGCAGCCAATTATGGGGTAGCGGGAGCCCATCCTACGAGCAGTACTTC	CASSQLWGSGSPSYEQYF
.	TRBJ2-1	.	TRBV6-2/TRBV6-3	TGTGCCAGCAGTTACGGGACTCTCTACAATGAGCAGTTCTTC	CASSYGTLYNEQFF
.	TRBJ2-7	.	TRBV11-1	TGTGCCAGCAGCTTAGCGAGGTCGGGGGATAGCAACGAGCAGTACTTC	CASSLARSGDSNEQYF
.	TRBJ2-2	TRBD1	TRBV15	TGTGCCACCAGCATTCGACAGGGGAACGCCGGGGAGCTGTTTTTT	CATSIRQGNAGELFF
many	TRBJ1-5	.	TRBV6-5	TGTGCCAGCGGGACAACCTTCAATCAGCCCCAGCATTTT	CASGTTFNQPQHF
.	TRBJ1-3	.	TRBV12-3/TRBV12-4	TGTGCCAGCACCCCAGGGCTTCCTAACACCGTATATTTT	CASTPGLPNTVYF
many	TRBJ2-5	.	TRBV15	TGTGCCACCAGCAGAGAATGGCCAGGGGGGCCAGAGACCCAGTACTTC	CATSREWPGGPETQYF
.	TRBJ2-7	.	TRBV7-9	TGTGCCAGCAGCGGGGGGGACACCCTTTACGAGCAGTACTTC	CASSGGDTLYEQYF
.	TRBJ2-7	TRBD1	TRBV30	TGTGCCTGGATCAAAGGGACAGGTTGCTACGAGCAGTACTTC	CAWIKGTGCYEQYF
.	TRBJ2-7	TRBD2	TRBV20-1	TGCAGTGCTAGAAAAGGGACTAGAGATTACGAGCAGTACTTC	CSARKGTRDYEQYF
few	TRBJ1-1	.	TRBV6-2/TRBV6-3	TGTGCCAGCAGTTGGGAGGGAACTGTGGGGAACACTGAAGCTTTCTTT	CASSWEGTVGNTEAFF
many	TRBJ2-1	TRBD1	TRBV29-1	TGCAGCGTTGCTACAGGGGATTTTGATGAGCAGTTCTTC	CSVATGDFDEQFF
many	TRBJ1-2	.	TRBV12-3/TRBV12-4	TGTGCCAGCAGCCTTGGCTGGGGGGGAATCTATGGCTACACCTTC	CASSLGWGGIYGYTF
.	TRBJ2-5	TRBD2	TRBV16	TGTGCCAGCAGCCAATGGCTAGCGGGATACTTAGAGACCCAGTACTTC	CASSQWLAGYLETQYF
few	TRBJ2-1	TRBD1	TRBV27	TGTGCCAGCAGTCTGGGGACAGGGGATCTACTAATCGATGAGCAGTTCTTC	CASSLGTGDLLIDEQFF
few	TRBJ1-1	.	TRBV5-4	TGTGCCAGCAGCTTCCTGGGGGGTCGGACTGAAGCTTTCTTT	CASSFLGGRTEAFF
.	TRBJ2-1	.	TRBV24-1	TGTGCCACCAGGTCGGGAGAAAATTACAATGAGCAGTTCTTC	CATRSGENYNEQFF
.	TRBJ2-7	TRBD2	TRBV7-6	TGTGCCAGCAGCGCCCGGTGGGGGGGGGAATTCTACGAGCAGTACTTC	CASSARWGGEFYEQYF
many	TRBJ2-6	TRBD2	TRBV5-8	TGTGCCAGCAGCCTCCTGGCGGGGGTAATCTCTGGGGCCAACGTCCTGACTTTC	CASSLLAGVISGANVLTF
many	TRBJ2-5	.	TRBV5-1	TGCGCCAGCAGATACTTAACTGAAGAGACCCAGTACTTC	CASRYLTEETQYF
few	TRBJ1-2	.	TRBV4-3	TGCGCCAGCAGCCAAGATTTAACGACCAACTATGGCTACACCTTC	CASSQDLTTNYGYTF
many	TRBJ1-4	TRBD1	TRBV30	TGTGCCTGGAGGACCACAGGGGGTGAAAAACTGTTTTTT	CAWRTTGGEKLFF
few	TRBJ2-5	.	TRBV29-1	TGCAGCGTTACCTCAGGGGTGGGGGACCAAGAGACCCAGTACTTC	CSVTSGVGDQETQYF
few	TRBJ2-7	TRBD1	TRBV19	TGTGCCAGTAGTACTGACAGGGGCGACGAGCAGTACTTC	CASSTDRGDEQYF
few	TRBJ2-1	TRBD2	TRBV24-1	TGTGCCACCAGTGATTTGACTAGCGGTTACAATGAGCAGTTCTTC	CATSDLTSGYNEQFF
.	TRBJ1-1	TRBD1	TRBV9	TGTGCCAGCAGCGGGGACTGGACAGGGGGTAACACTGAAGCTTTCTTT	CASSGDWTGGNTEAFF
many	TRBJ2-7	TRBD1	TRBV5-1	TGCGCCAGCAGCTTGCGGACAGGTCCTACCTACGAGCAGTACTTC	CASSLRTGPTYEQYF
many	TRBJ2-2	TRBD1	TRBV5-5	TGTGCCAGCAGCGAACCCGGGACAGGGTACACCGGGGAGCTGTTTTTT	CASSEPGTGYTGELFF
many	TRBJ1-1	.	TRBV10-3	TGTGCCATCAGTGAAGGGGTTGAAGCTTTCTTT	CAISEGVEAFF
many	TRBJ1-3	.	TRBV4-3	TGCGCCAGCAGCCAAGTCCCTACCGACACCATATATTTT	CASSQVPTDTIYF
.	TRBJ2-5	TRBD2	TRBV6-2/TRBV6-3	TGTGCCAGCAGTTACTATTCGGCGGGAGGGCCAGTAGAGACCCAGTACTTC	CASSYYSAGGPVETQYF